This passage covers 2 T cell receptor beta chains from one sample sequenced in a study of blood T cell repertoires in COVID-19. Produced via immunoSEQ multiplex PCR; TCRdb's table is partial and in-frame only. The sample has approximately 330,000 clones; over 80% are singletons. Sequencing was carried out using peripheral blood. These TCRs come from a man in his thirties or forties with COVID-19, enrolled during active disease.

This chain links TRBV27 with TRBJ1-1, with a possible D match to TRBD1 (6 bases). The V end lost 4 bases, the J end lost 4 bases, and 10 bases lay between the germline ends. The CDR3 length is 13 residues. CDR1 is MNHEY, CDR2 SMNVEV, per germline (reference sequence). DNA for the CDR3: TGTGCCAGCAGTTACAGGGTACGCACTGAAGCTTTCTTT. It specifies CASSYRVRTEAFF.

The chain couples TRBV9 to TRBJ1-2; D not resolved. V was trimmed by 3 bases and J by 7 bases, leaving 16 bases between them. Germline V gene lookup returns CDR1 SGDLS and CDR2 YYNGEE. This CDR3 contains 14 residues. The CDR3 is CASSARSQSSGYTF. DNA for the CDR3: TGTGCCAGCAGCGCGAGGAGTCAGTCTTCTGGCTACACCTTC.